This T cell receptor (beta chain) is from a study of blood T cells in healthy people across ages. Whole-study findings and limits: Naive T cell percentage showed a strong correlation with TCR beta diversity. Aged donors had fewer naive CD4+ cells and lower diversity than long-lived donors.

Primed by a sample-barcoded 5' primer and a J-beta primer mix, a second PCR proceeded for about 6 to 12 cycles. TCRdb reprocessed the 5' RACE reads via MiXCR and lists one record per CDR3 protein. The sample contains about 800,000 distinct CDR3 sequences, roughly 60% of which appear only once. Germline V gene data show CDR1 as MGHRA and CDR2 as YSYEKL. The length of the CDR3 is 19 residues. The trim removed 4 bases at V and 4 bases at J, leaving 16 bases unmatched. As regards this clonotype: No antigen is known for it.

The sequenced material came from blood. The source of this sequence is a man in his thirties or forties in good health. The rearrangement uses TRBV4-1 and TRBJ2-1; 10 bases fit TRBD2. In DNA, the CDR3 is TGCGCCAGCAGCCCGTCACTTAGAACTAGCGGGGAAAAGTACAATGAGCAGTTCTTC. Encoded protein: CASSPSLRTSGEKYNEQFF.